This TCR beta chain was retrieved from a study of blood T cell repertoires in COVID-19. Study information: Spain, Italy and the United States supplied samples that represented acute and convalescent COVID-19. Sources were T cells, B-cell-depleted T cells, or PBMCs; the material itself was cDNA or gDNA.

As processed by the authors: Estimates of nucleated cell counts were drawn from the amplification of reference gene primers. The table came from immunoSEQ multiplex PCR; TCRdb's copy has only in-frame clones and leaves some out. From that table come the V and J calls and clone size; the DNA was used to work out D and trimming. The data hold under 200,000 clones, with roughly 80% observed a single time. Seattle-derived patients entered the study during active infection and were followed longitudinally. The TCR sequence derives from a man between 60 and 70 years old with COVID-19, enrolled during active disease. The sequenced sample was peripheral blood.

CDR3 in DNA: TGCGCCAGCAGCACCCCCAGGGGGCTGGACACTGAAGCTTTCTTT. This translates into CASSTPRGLDTEAFF. The chain joins TRBV5-1 to TRBJ1-1; TRBD1 agrees at 8 bases. Germline CDR1 SGHRS, CDR2 YFSETQ. This CDR3 contains 15 residues. Germline trimming cut 4 bases from V and 3 bases from J; bases unmatched to any gene: 8.